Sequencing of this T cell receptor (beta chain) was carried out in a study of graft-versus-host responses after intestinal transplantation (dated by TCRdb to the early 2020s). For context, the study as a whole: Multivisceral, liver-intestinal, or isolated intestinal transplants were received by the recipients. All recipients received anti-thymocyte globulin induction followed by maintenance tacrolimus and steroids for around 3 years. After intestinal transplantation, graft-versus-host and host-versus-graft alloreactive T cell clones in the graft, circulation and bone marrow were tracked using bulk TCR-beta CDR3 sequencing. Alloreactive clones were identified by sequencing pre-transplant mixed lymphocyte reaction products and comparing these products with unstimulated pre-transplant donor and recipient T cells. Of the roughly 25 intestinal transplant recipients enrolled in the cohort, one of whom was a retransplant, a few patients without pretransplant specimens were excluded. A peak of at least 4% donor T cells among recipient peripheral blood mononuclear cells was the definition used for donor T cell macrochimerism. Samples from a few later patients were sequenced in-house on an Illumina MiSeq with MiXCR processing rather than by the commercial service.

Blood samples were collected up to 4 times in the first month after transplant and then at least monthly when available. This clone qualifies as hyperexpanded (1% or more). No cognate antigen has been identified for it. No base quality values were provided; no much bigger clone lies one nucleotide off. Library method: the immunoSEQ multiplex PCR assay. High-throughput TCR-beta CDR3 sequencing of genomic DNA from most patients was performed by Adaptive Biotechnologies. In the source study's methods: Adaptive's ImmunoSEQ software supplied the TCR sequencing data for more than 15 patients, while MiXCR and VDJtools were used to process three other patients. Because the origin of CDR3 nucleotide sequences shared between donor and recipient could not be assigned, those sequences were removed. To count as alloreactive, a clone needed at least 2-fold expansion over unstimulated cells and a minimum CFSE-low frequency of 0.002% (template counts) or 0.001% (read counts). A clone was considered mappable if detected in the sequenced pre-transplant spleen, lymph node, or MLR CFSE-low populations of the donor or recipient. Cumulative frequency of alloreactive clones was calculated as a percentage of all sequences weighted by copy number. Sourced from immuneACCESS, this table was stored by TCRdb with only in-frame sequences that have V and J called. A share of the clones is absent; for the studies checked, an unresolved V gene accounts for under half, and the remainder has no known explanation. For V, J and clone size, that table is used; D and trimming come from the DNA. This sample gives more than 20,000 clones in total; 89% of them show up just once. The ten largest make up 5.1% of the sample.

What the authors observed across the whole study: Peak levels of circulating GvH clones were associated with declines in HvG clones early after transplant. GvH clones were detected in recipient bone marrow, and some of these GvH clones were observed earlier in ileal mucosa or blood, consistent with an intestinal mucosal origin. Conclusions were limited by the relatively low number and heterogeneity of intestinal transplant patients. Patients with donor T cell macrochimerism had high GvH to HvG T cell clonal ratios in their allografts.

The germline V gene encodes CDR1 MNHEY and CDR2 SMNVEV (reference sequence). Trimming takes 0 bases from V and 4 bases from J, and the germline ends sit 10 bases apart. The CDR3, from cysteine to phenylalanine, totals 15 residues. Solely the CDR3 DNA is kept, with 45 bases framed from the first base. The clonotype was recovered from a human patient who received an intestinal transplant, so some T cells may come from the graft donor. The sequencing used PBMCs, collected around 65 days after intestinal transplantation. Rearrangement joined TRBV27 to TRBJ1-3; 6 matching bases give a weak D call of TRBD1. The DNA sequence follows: TGTGCCAGCAGTTTATCGTGGGGGACAGGAAACACCATATATTTT. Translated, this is CASSLSWGTGNTIYF.